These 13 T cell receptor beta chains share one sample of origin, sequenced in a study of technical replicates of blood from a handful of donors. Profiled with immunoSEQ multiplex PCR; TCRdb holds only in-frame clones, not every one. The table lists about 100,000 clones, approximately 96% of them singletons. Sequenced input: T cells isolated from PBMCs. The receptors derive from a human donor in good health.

The CDR3 DNA sequence: TGTGCCAGCAGCGTAGTGGGTAGCGGGACGAACGAGCAGTACTTC. Translation gives CASSVVGSGTNEQYF. V is TRBV9 and J is TRBJ2-7; 8 nucleotides line up with TRBD2. The CDR3 totals 15 residues. The germline CDR1 and CDR2 sequences are SGDLS and YYNGEE. After removal of 0 bases from V and 5 bases from J, the junction contained 7 bases not matched to a gene. Full variable domain (remainder filled in from reference TRBV9 and TRBJ2-7): DSGVTQTPKHLITATGQRVTLRCSPRSGDLSVYWYQQSLDQGLQFLIQYYNGEERAKGNILERFSAQQFPDLHSELNLSSLELGDSALYFCASSVVGSGTNEQYFGPGTRLTVT.

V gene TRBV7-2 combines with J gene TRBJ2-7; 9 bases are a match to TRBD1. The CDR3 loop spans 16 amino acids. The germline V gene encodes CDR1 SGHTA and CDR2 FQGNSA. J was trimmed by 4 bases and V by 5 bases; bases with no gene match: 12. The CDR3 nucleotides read TGTGCCAGCAGCACTACCGGGACAGGGTTTTATTACGAGCAGTACTTC. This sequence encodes CASSTTGTGFYYEQYF.

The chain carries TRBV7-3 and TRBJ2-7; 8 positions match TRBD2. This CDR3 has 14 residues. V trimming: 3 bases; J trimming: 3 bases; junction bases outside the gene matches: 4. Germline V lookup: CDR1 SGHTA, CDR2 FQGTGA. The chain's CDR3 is CASSFSAGGYEQYF. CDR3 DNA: TGTGCCAGCAGCTTCAGTGCGGGGGGCTACGAGCAGTACTTC.

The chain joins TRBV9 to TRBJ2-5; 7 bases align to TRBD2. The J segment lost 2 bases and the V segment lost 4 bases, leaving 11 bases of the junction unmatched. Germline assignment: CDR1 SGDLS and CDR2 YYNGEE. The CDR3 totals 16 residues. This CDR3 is CASSPGMRELQETQYF. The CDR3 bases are TGTGCCAGCAGCCCGGGGATGCGGGAGCTGCAAGAGACCCAGTACTTC. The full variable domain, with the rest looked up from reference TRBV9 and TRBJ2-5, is DSGVTQTPKHLITATGQRVTLRCSPRSGDLSVYWYQQSLDQGLQFLIQYYNGEERAKGNILERFSAQQFPDLHSELNLSSLELGDSALYFCASSPGMRELQETQYFGPGTRLLVL.

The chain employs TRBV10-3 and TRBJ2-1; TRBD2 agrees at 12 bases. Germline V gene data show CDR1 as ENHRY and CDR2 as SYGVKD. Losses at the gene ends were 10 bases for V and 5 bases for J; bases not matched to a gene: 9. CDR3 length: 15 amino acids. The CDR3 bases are TGTGCCACAACGACTAGCGGGAGAGGTAACAATGAGCAGTTCTTC. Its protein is CATTTSGRGNNEQFF.

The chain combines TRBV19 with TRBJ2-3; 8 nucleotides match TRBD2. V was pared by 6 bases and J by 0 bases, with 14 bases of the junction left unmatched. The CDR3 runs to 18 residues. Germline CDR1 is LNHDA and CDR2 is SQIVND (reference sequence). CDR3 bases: TGTGCCAGTAGCAACACCCCTTATAGCGGGACTAGCACAGATACGCAGTATTTT. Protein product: CASSNTPYSGTSTDTQYF.

CDR3 protein: CAPRAGGQGYTF. As DNA, the CDR3 is TGTGCCCCCCGAGCAGGGGGCCAGGGCTACACCTTC. This chain connects TRBV28 to TRBJ1-2; 8 bases are shared with TRBD1. The CDR3 is 12 amino acids. The V gene's germline CDR1 is MDHEN and CDR2 SYDVKM. Germline trimming cut 11 bases from V and 8 bases from J; bases unmatched to any gene: 10.

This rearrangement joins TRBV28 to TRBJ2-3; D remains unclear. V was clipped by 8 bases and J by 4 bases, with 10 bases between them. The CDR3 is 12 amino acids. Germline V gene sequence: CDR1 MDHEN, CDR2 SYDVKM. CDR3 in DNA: TGTGCCAGCCGAGGAGAGGCAGATACGCAGTATTTT. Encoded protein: CASRGEADTQYF.

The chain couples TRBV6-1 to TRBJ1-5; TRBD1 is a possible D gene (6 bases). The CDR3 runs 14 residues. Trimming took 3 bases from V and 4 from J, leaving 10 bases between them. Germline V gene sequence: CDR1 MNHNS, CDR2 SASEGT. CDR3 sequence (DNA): TGTGCCAGCAGTGAGATAGACAGGAATCAGCCCCAGCATTTT. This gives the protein CASSEIDRNQPQHF.

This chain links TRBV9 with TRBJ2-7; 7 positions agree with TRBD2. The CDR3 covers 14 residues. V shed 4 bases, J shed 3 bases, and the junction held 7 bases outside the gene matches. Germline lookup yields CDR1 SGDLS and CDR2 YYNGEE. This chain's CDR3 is CASSPGGSIYEQYF. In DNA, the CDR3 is TGTGCCAGCAGCCCAGGCGGGAGTATCTACGAGCAGTACTTC.

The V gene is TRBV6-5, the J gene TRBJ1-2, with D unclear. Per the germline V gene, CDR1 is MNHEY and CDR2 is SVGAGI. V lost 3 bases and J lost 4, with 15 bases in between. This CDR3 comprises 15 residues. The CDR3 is CASSYTTVQIYGYTF. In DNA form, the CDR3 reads TGTGCCAGCAGTTATACAACCGTGCAAATCTATGGCTACACCTTC.

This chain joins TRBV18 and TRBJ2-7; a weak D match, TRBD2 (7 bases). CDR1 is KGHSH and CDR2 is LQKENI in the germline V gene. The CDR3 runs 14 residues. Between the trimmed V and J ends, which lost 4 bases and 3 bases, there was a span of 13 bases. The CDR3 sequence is CASSQSRGGYEQYF. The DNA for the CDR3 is TGTGCCAGCTCACAGTCTAGGGGGGGCTACGAGCAGTACTTC.

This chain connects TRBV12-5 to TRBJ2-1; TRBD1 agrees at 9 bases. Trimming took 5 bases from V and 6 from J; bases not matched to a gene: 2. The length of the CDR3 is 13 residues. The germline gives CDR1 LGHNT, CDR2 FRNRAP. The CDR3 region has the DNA TGTGCTAGTGGTCGGGGACAGGGCAATGAGCAGTTCTTC. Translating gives CASGRGQGNEQFF.